This T cell receptor (beta chain) was sequenced for a study of neurological immune-mediated disorders. Study as a whole: Relapsing-remitting disease was seen in most of the roughly 34 multiple sclerosis patients, and secondary progressive disease was seen in 3.

Source material was 2 million unsorted PBMCs, stored at -80 °C in RNAlater. Overall study results and limits: With the multiple sclerosis repertoire cluster, neither clinical nor MRI features showed any association.

V was clipped by 5 bases and J by 3 bases; unmatched bases: 4. The CDR3 has 14 amino acids. In germline, CDR1 is SGHTA, CDR2 FQGNSA. At least ten counts were recorded for this clonotype. The antigen is undetermined. As for the cDNA, it was generated by 5'RACE with 10-nucleotide random UMIs. From the 5' RACE reads, TCRdb called clonotypes with MiXCR, one entry per CDR3 protein. Altogether 55,000 to 70,000 distinct CDR3 sequences are present, approximately 3.3% being singletons, with the ten largest covering about 5%. This TCR was sampled from a woman in her 50s with multiple sclerosis. This chain uses TRBV7-2 with TRBJ2-5, with TRBD1 matching over 9 bases. Input material: PBMCs. This CDR3 reads CASSMGQGKETQYF. CDR3 nucleotide sequence: TGTGCCAGCAGCATGGGACAGGGTAAAGAGACCCAGTACTTC. Looking up the rest from reference TRBV7-2 and TRBJ2-5 gives the full variable domain: GAGVSQSPSNKVTEKGKDVELRCDPISGHTALYWYRQSLGQGLEFLIYFQGNSAPDKSGLPSDRFSAERTGGSVSTLTIQRTQQEDSAVYLCASSMGQGKETQYFGPGTRLLVL.